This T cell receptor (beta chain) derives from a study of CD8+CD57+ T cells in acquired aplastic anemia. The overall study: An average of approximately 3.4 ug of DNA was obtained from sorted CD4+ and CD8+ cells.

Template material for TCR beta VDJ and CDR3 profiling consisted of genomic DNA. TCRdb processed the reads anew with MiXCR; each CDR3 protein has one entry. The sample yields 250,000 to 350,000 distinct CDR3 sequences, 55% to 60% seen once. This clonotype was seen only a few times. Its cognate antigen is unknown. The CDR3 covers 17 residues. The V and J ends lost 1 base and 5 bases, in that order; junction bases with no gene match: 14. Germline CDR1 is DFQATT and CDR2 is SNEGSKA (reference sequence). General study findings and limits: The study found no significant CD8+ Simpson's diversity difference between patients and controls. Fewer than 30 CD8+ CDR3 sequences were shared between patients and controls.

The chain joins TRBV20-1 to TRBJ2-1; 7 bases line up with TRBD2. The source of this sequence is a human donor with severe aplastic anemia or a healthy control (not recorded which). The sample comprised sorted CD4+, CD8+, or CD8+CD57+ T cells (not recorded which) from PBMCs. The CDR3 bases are TGCAGTGCTAGAGGGGGAGGCGGGAGTGATGTGGACAATGAGCAGTTCTTC. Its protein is CSARGGGGSDVDNEQFF.